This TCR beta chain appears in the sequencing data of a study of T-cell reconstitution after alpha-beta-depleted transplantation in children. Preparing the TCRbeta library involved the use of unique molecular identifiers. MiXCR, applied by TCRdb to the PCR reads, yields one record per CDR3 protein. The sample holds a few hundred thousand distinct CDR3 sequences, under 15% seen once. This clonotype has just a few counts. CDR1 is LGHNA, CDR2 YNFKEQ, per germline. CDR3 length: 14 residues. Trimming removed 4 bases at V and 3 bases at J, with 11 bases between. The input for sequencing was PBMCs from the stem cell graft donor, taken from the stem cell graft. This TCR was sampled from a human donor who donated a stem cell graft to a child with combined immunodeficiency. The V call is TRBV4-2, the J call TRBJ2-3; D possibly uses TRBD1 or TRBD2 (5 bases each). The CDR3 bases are TGTGCCAGCAGCCCGAGGGGCCAAACAGATACGCAGTATTTT. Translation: CASSPRGQTDTQYF.